The clone carrying this T cell receptor beta chain was counted a single time. The CDR3 spans 21 residues. With V trimmed by 4 bases and J by 3 bases, 27 bases remained unmatched. Germline assignment: CDR1 SGHRS and CDR2 YFSETQ. This record belongs to a study of blood T cell repertoires in COVID-19. The protocol was immunoSEQ multiplex PCR, while the TCRdb copy is restricted to in-frame clones and leaves out a portion. Of some 200,000 clones listed, roughly 81% are singletons. Sequencing was performed on peripheral blood. This clonotype was sampled from a man in his fifties or sixties who had recovered from COVID-19. The V and J genes are TRBV5-1 and TRBJ2-7; TRBD2 matches at 8 bases. CDR3 coding DNA: TGCGCCAGCAGCACCACACCGGGGACTAGAAGTCTAGGCCGTGATCTCTACGAGCAGTACTTC. Protein: CASSTTPGTRSLGRDLYEQYF.